This entry features one TCR beta chain sequence. What it binds is not known. This specimen belongs to a study of post-analysis software for immune sequencing data. The library was made from cDNA and included unique molecular identifiers. MiXCR, applied by TCRdb to the PCR reads, yields one record per CDR3 protein. The table has around 400,000 distinct CDR3 sequences, about a third seen once. V lost 0 bases, J lost 0 bases, and 15 bases lay in between. CDR1 and CDR2 from the germline V gene are LGHNA and YNFKEQ. The CDR3 length is 19 residues. Study findings and constraints: Elevated frequency relative to controls characterized four or five TRBV segments in patients, TRBV5-6, TRBV5-1 and TRBV20-1 among them.

This sequence joins TRBV4-2 and TRBJ2-6, with D hard to call. The sequenced sample was blood. This clonotype was obtained from a girl aged 5 to 17 with multiple sclerosis. The CDR3 loop is CASSQDQVQTYSGANVLTF. CDR3 DNA sequence: TGTGCCAGCAGCCAAGACCAAGTGCAGACTTACTCTGGGGCCAACGTCCTGACTTTC.